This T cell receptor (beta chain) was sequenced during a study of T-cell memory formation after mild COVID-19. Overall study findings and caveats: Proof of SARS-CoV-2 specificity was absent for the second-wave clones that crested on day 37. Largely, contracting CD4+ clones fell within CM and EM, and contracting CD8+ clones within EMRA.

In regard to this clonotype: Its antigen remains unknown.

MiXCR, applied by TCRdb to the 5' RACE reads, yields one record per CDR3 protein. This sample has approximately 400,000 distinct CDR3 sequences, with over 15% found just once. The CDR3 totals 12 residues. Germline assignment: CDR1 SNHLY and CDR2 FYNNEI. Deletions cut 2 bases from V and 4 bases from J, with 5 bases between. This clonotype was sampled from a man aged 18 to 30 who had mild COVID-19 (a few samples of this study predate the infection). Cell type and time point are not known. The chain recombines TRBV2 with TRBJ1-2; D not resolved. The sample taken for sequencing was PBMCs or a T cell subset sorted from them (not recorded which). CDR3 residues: CASSESAYGYTF. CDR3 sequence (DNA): TGTGCCAGCAGTGAATCGGCCTATGGCTACACCTTC.